This is a list of T cell receptor beta chains from one sample in a study of T cell responses to AZD1222 COVID-19 vaccine. The repertoire was sequenced with immunoSEQ multiplex PCR; TCRdb's copy has only in-frame clones and lacks some. The sample has fewer than 80,000 clones; about four fifths are singletons. Sequences were derived from peripheral blood, sampled on day 0 of MenACWY control vaccination. Receptors originate from an adult in good health. Each CDR3 is given with its conserved first and last residue. The D gene is left open where the match is weak. The size entry is marked missing in some rows and otherwise reads once, few, many or a size class.

v_call: TRBV5-5
j_call: TRBJ1-2
d_call: -
clone_size: -
cdr3_aa: CASSLAGGGYTF
cdr3_nt: TGTGCCAGCAGCTTGGCCGGGGGCGGCTACACCTTC

v_call: TRBV5-1
j_call: TRBJ2-1
d_call: TRBD2
clone_size: -
cdr3_aa: CASSLGPTSSGRAYNEQFF
cdr3_nt: TGCGCCAGCAGCTTGGGCCCTACCTCAAGCGGGAGGGCCTACAATGAGCAGTTCTTC

v_call: TRBV7-9
j_call: TRBJ2-3
d_call: -
clone_size: few
cdr3_aa: CASSRLTGKGGRTDTQYF
cdr3_nt: TGTGCCAGCAGTCGCCTAACGGGGAAAGGAGGGCGCACAGATACGCAGTATTTT

v_call: TRBV6-2/TRBV6-3
j_call: TRBJ2-3
d_call: -
clone_size: -
cdr3_aa: CASSYLGHRGGDTQYF
cdr3_nt: TGTGCCAGCAGTTACTTGGGGCACAGGGGAGGCGATACGCAGTATTTT

v_call: TRBV10-1
j_call: TRBJ2-1
d_call: -
clone_size: few
cdr3_aa: CASSVDAYNEQFF
cdr3_nt: TGCGCCAGCAGTGTGGACGCCTACAATGAGCAGTTCTTC

v_call: TRBV7-9
j_call: TRBJ2-2
d_call: -
clone_size: once
cdr3_aa: CASSLNSPAPGGTGELFF
cdr3_nt: TGTGCCAGCAGCTTGAATTCTCCGGCTCCCGGTGGGACCGGGGAGCTGTTTTTT

v_call: TRBV10-3
j_call: TRBJ1-2
d_call: TRBD1
clone_size: -
cdr3_aa: CAISEDRVLGGYTF
cdr3_nt: TGTGCCATCAGTGAGGACAGGGTATTGGGTGGCTACACCTTC

v_call: TRBV28
j_call: TRBJ2-1
d_call: TRBD2
clone_size: -
cdr3_aa: CASSFFRGTRQFF
cdr3_nt: TGTGCCAGCAGTTTTTTCCGCGGGACTAGGCAGTTCTTC

v_call: TRBV19
j_call: TRBJ1-3
d_call: -
clone_size: -
cdr3_aa: CASSPTTNPGNTIYF
cdr3_nt: TGTGCCAGTAGTCCTACCACCAACCCTGGAAACACCATATATTTT

v_call: TRBV5-6
j_call: TRBJ1-2
d_call: -
clone_size: -
cdr3_aa: CASSLRRAGYTF
cdr3_nt: TGTGCCAGCAGCTTGAGGAGGGCTGGCTACACCTTC

v_call: TRBV5-1
j_call: TRBJ1-1
d_call: TRBD1
clone_size: -
cdr3_aa: CASSQGGYTEAFF
cdr3_nt: TGCGCCAGCAGCCAGGGGGGGTACACTGAAGCTTTCTTT

v_call: TRBV4-3
j_call: TRBJ1-1
d_call: -
clone_size: -
cdr3_aa: CASSQDSTGRRGEAFF
cdr3_nt: TGCGCCAGCAGCCAAGATAGTACAGGGCGCCGGGGTGAAGCTTTCTTT

v_call: TRBV27
j_call: TRBJ1-1
d_call: -
clone_size: -
cdr3_aa: CASSPGLSTEAFF
cdr3_nt: TGTGCCAGCTCTCCGGGTTTATCCACTGAAGCTTTCTTT

v_call: TRBV10-3
j_call: TRBJ1-2
d_call: -
clone_size: -
cdr3_aa: CAISESGSDNYGYTF
cdr3_nt: TGTGCCATCAGTGAGTCGGGCAGCGATAACTATGGCTACACCTTC

v_call: TRBV21-1
j_call: TRBJ2-2
d_call: -
clone_size: -
cdr3_aa: CASRELYTGLTGELFF
cdr3_nt: TGTGCCAGCAGAGAGCTGTACACAGGCTTGACCGGGGAGCTGTTTTTT

v_call: TRBV28
j_call: TRBJ1-1
d_call: -
clone_size: -
cdr3_aa: CASSLTGPRAEAFF
cdr3_nt: TGTGCCAGCAGTTTAACAGGGCCCAGGGCTGAAGCTTTCTTT